Listed below are T cell receptor beta chains from one sample, sequenced in a study of blood T cell repertoires in COVID-19. TCRdb's table, derived via immunoSEQ multiplex PCR, lists solely in-frame clones and lacks some. The sample shows a few hundred thousand clones, 85% of them seen only once. Material for sequencing was PBMCs or T cells enriched from blood (not recorded which). These receptors all come from a man aged 35 to 55 who had recovered from COVID-19. Each CDR3 is given with its conserved first and last residue. D genes are given only for firm matches. Rows give clone size only sometimes, using once, few, many, or a class for an expanded clone.

size	V	J	D	CDR3	DNA
.	TRBV5-1	TRBJ2-7	TRBD2	CASSLSSGRDYEQYF	TGCGCCAGCAGCTTAAGTAGCGGGAGGGATTACGAGCAGTACTTC
once	TRBV5-1	TRBJ1-1	.	CASSSLQGRTEAFF	TGCGCCAGCAGCTCCTTACAGGGACGCACTGAAGCTTTCTTT
.	TRBV6-5	TRBJ1-4	.	CASTIQEKLFF	TGTGCCAGCACAATTCAGGAAAAACTGTTTTTT
.	TRBV25-1	TRBJ2-5	.	CASSEPGKETQYF	TGTGCCAGCAGTGAACCAGGGAAAGAGACCCAGTACTTC
.	TRBV6-1	TRBJ2-2	.	CASSDRANSNTGELFF	TGTGCCAGCAGTGACAGGGCGAATTCGAACACCGGGGAGCTGTTTTTT
.	TRBV6-5	TRBJ1-4	.	CASSLISGATNEKLFF	TGTGCCAGCAGTTTGATTTCAGGGGCAACTAATGAAAAACTGTTTTTT
once	TRBV7-2	TRBJ2-1	.	CASSQEGSLSYNEQFF	TGTGCCAGCAGCCAAGAAGGTAGCCTCTCCTACAATGAGCAGTTCTTC
once	TRBV19	TRBJ1-3	TRBD1	CASSPRQGPGNTIYF	TGTGCCAGTAGTCCCCGACAGGGTCCTGGAAACACCATATATTTT
once	TRBV4-1	TRBJ2-7	TRBD1	CASSRLIGQGDFGEQYF	TGCGCCAGCAGCCGCTTGATAGGACAGGGGGACTTCGGCGAGCAGTACTTC
few	TRBV27	TRBJ2-1	.	CASSSTADYNEQFF	TGTGCCAGCAGTTCCACGGCGGACTACAATGAGCAGTTCTTC
.	TRBV29-1	TRBJ1-2	TRBD1	CSVGDSHYGYTF	TGCAGCGTTGGGGACAGTCACTATGGCTACACCTTC
.	TRBV29-1	TRBJ1-1	.	CSVTRDRLAFF	TGCAGCGTGACCAGGGATCGGCTAGCTTTCTTT
once	TRBV18	TRBJ2-7	TRBD1	CASSSFQGASYEQYF	TGTGCCAGCTCATCCTTCCAGGGGGCCTCCTACGAGCAGTACTTC
.	TRBV3-1/TRBV3-2	TRBJ2-7	TRBD2	CASSQSGSGNEQYF	TGTGCCAGCAGCCAGAGCGGGAGTGGAAACGAGCAGTACTTC
few	TRBV2	TRBJ1-4	TRBD1	CATHLDRGNEKLFF	TGTGCCACCCACCTAGACAGGGGAAATGAAAAACTGTTTTTT
.	TRBV28	TRBJ2-7	.	CASRYARGTYEQYF	TGTGCCAGCAGATATGCCAGGGGTACCTACGAGCAGTACTTC
once	TRBV25-1	TRBJ2-2	.	CASSDIRTSNTGELFF	TGTGCCAGCAGTGATATTCGGACTTCTAACACCGGGGAGCTGTTTTTT
.	TRBV2	TRBJ2-7	TRBD2	CASRIVAGVACF	TGTGCCAGCAGGATAGTAGCGGGGGTAGCCTGCTTC
once	TRBV5-4	TRBJ2-7	TRBD1	CASSFDGRGYEQYF	TGTGCCAGCAGCTTTGATGGCAGGGGGTACGAGCAGTACTTC
.	TRBV10-3	TRBJ1-5	.	CASSGVAAMGQPQHF	TGTGCCTCTTCAGGGGTGGCGGCGATGGGTCAGCCCCAGCATTTT
.	TRBV21-1	TRBJ1-5	.	CASSNPGAIFYSNQPQHF	TGTGCCAGCAGCAATCCAGGGGCGATATTTTATAGCAATCAGCCCCAGCATTTT
once	TRBV7-6	TRBJ2-7	.	CASSLLVERLREQYF	TGTGCCAGCAGCTTATTAGTCGAGCGGCTTAGGGAGCAGTACTTC
.	TRBV19	TRBJ2-5	TRBD1	CASSIGQAQETQYF	TGTGCCAGTAGTATTGGACAGGCCCAAGAGACCCAGTACTTC
.	TRBV30	TRBJ2-7	.	CAWSVWGHSYEQYF	TGTGCCTGGAGTGTCTGGGGGCACTCCTACGAGCAGTACTTC
.	TRBV28	TRBJ2-7	TRBD1	CASRSGTGYEQYF	TGTGCCAGCAGGTCCGGGACAGGCTACGAGCAGTACTTC
.	TRBV27	TRBJ2-7	.	CASRRDTSYEQYF	TGTGCCAGCAGGAGGGACACCTCCTACGAGCAGTACTTC
.	TRBV7-2	TRBJ2-7	TRBD2	CASSLSGRVYEQYF	TGTGCCAGCAGCCTTAGCGGGAGGGTCTACGAGCAGTACTTC
.	TRBV2	TRBJ1-2	.	CASSDLFRDYGYTF	TGTGCCAGCAGTGACCTCTTCAGGGACTATGGCTACACCTTC